The text below deals with one T cell receptor beta chain. What it binds is not known. TCRdb redid the calling of the reads with MiXCR, one entry per CDR3 protein. Here the sample spans about 100,000 distinct CDR3 sequences, roughly a quarter being singletons. The data stem from a study of T cell repertoires in cytomegalovirus infection. Study-level findings and limits: Identification of carriers of CMV plus the relevant HLA was performed using cumulative public TCR beta family frequency.

Germline loops: CDR1 SGHAT, CDR2 FQNNGV. After removal of 0 bases from V and 3 bases from J, the junction contained 10 bases not matched to a gene. The CDR3 extends over 18 amino acids. The sample comprised CD8+ T cells from PBMCs. The V gene is TRBV11-2, the J gene TRBJ2-5; 10 nucleotides agree with TRBD2. This receptor was identified in a human donor in good health (CMV status not recorded). Some clones in this sample may be carry-over from other donors' samples. CDR3 nucleotides: TGTGCCAGCAGCTTAGATGGGACTAGCGTTGGTGGCGAAGAGACCCAGTACTTC. Protein: CASSLDGTSVGGEETQYF.